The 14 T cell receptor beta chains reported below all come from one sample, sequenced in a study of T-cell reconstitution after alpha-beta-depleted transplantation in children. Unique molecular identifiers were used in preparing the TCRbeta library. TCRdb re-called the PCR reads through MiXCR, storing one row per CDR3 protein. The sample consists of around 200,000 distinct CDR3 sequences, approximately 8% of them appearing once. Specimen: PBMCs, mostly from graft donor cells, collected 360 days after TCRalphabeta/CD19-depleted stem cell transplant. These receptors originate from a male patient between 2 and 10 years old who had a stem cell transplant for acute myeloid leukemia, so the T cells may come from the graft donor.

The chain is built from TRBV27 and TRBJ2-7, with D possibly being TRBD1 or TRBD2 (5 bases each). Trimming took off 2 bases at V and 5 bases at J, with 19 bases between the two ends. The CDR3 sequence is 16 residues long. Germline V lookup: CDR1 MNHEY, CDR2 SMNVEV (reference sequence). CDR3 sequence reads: CASSLHRGRFAHEQYF. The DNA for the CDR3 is TGTGCCAGCAGTTTACATCGGGGCCGCTTTGCCCACGAGCAGTACTTC.

CDR3 DNA: TGTGCCAGCTCAAAAGACCGACAGCGCTATAGCAATCAGCCCCAGCATTTT. Residues: CASSKDRQRYSNQPQHF. V gene TRBV18 combines with J gene TRBJ1-5; a possible D gene is TRBD1 (5 bases). CDR1 KGHSH and CDR2 LQKENI come from the germline V gene. CDR3 length: 17 amino acids. Between the trimmed V and J ends, which lost 5 bases and 0 bases, there was a span of 17 bases.

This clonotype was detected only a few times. The CDR3 spells CASSPRAGMWEETQYF. The CDR3 DNA follows: TGTGCCAGCAGCCCCCGGGCTGGGATGTGGGAAGAGACCCAGTACTTC. V usage is TRBV7-2 and J usage is TRBJ2-5; unclear D gene. From germline, CDR1 is SGHTA and CDR2 FQGNSA. The V end was cut by 5 bases, the J end by 3 bases, with 19 bases between. The CDR3 runs 16 residues.

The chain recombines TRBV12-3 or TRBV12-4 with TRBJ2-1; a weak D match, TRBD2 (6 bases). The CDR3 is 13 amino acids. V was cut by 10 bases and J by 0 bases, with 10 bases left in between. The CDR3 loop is CATGTRSYNEQFF. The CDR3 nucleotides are TGTGCCACTGGGACTCGCTCCTACAATGAGCAGTTCTTC.

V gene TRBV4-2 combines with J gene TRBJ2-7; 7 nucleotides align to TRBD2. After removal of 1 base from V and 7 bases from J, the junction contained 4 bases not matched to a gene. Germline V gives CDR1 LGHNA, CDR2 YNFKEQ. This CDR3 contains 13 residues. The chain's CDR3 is CASSQGGGGEQYV. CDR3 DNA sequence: TGTGCCAGCAGCCAAGGTGGCGGGGGTGAGCAGTACGTC.

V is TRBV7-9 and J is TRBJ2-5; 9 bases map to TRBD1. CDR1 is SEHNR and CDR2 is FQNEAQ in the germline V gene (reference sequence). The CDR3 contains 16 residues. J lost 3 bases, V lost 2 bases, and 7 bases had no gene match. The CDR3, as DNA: TGTGCCAGCAGCTTAACCCGGACAGGGGCCAAAGAGACCCAGTACTTC. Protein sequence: CASSLTRTGAKETQYF.

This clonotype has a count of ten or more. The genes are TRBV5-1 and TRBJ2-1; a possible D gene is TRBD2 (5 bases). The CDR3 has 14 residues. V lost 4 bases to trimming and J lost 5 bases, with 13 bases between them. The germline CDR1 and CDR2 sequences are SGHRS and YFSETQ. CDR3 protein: CASSLSGLDNEQFF. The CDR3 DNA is TGCGCCAGCAGCCTCTCCGGACTCGACAATGAGCAGTTCTTC.

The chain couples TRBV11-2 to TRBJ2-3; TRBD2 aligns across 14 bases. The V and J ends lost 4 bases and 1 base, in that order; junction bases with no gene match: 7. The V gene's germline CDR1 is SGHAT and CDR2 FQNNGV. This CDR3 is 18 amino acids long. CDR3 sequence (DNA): TGTGCCAGCAGCTCTGTGACTAGCGGGAGGGCCGGCACAGATACGCAGTATTTT. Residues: CASSSVTSGRAGTDTQYF.

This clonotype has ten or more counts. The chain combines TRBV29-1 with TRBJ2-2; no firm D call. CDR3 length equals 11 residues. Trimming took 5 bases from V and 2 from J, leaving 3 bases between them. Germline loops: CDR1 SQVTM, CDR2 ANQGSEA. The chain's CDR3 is CSVYNTGELFF. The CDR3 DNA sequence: TGCAGCGTTTATAACACCGGGGAGCTGTTTTTT.

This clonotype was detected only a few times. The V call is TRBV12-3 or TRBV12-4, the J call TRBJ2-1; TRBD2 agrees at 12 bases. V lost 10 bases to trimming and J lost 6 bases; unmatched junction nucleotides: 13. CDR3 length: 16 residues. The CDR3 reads CATPGAPGLAGNEQFF. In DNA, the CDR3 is TGTGCCACACCGGGGGCCCCGGGACTAGCGGGCAATGAGCAGTTCTTC.

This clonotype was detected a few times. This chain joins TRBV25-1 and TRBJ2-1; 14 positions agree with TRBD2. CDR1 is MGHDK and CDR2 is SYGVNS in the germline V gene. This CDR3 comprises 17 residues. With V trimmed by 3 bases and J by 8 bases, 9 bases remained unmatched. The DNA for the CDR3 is TGTGCCAGCAGTGAGGGACTAGCGGGAGACTGGTTGGATGAGCAGTTCTTC. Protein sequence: CASSEGLAGDWLDEQFF.

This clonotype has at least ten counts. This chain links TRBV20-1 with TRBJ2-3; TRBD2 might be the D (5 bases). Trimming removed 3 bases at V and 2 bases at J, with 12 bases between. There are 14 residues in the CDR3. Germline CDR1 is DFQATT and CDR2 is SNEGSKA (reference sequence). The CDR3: CSASASGVTDTQYF. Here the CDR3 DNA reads TGCAGTGCTAGCGCGAGCGGAGTCACAGATACGCAGTATTTT.

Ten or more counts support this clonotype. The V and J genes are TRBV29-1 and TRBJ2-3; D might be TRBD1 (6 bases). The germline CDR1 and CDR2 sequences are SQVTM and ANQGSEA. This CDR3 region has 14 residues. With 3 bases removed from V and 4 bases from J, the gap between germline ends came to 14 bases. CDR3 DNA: TGCAGCGTTGATTCTGGGGGCGGGCCAGATACGCAGTATTTT. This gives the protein CSVDSGGGPDTQYF.

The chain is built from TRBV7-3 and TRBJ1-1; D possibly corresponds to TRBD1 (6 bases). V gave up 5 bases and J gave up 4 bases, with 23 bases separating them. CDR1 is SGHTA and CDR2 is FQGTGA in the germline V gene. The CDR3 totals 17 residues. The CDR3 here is CASSLGAFHRASTEAFF. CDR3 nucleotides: TGTGCCAGCAGCCTCGGGGCCTTCCACAGGGCTAGCACTGAAGCTTTCTTT.